The rows below give T cell receptor beta chains drawn from one sample of a study of control samples from healthy donors and cancer patients. The data were produced by immunoSEQ multiplex PCR, yet TCRdb's version contains in-frame clones alone and is incomplete. The sample holds around 130,000 clones; around 87% are singletons and the top ten take about 12%. The sequenced material came from blood. Receptors were obtained from a man younger than 40 in good health. Both conserved end residues are part of each CDR3. A D gene is named only where the DNA matches it firmly. Only some rows state a clone size, as once, few, many or a class for expanded clones.

clone_size	v_call	j_call	d_call	cdr3_aa	cdr3_nt
NA	TRBV28	TRBJ2-7	NA	CASRHRDTPYEQYF	TGTGCCAGCAGACACCGGGACACCCCCTACGAGCAGTACTTC
NA	TRBV6-5	TRBJ1-6	NA	CASSTLKYNNSPLHF	TGTGCCAGCAGTACACTCAAATATAATAATTCACCCCTCCACTTT
NA	TRBV3-1/TRBV3-2	TRBJ2-3	NA	CASGPRGTDTQYF	TGTGCCAGCGGCCCCAGGGGCACAGATACGCAGTATTTT
once	TRBV5-6	TRBJ2-3	NA	CASSPQPDTQYF	TGTGCCAGCAGCCCTCAGCCAGATACGCAGTATTTT
NA	TRBV4-1	TRBJ1-1	NA	CASSLPGLIDTEAFF	TGCGCCAGCAGCCTCCCGGGTCTTATTGACACTGAAGCTTTCTTT
once	TRBV6-5	TRBJ2-5	TRBD1	CASSYGTGGFETQYF	TGTGCCAGCAGTTATGGGACAGGGGGCTTCGAGACCCAGTACTTC
NA	TRBV6-6	TRBJ2-3	NA	CASSHRPPRNTQYF	TGTGCCAGCAGCCACCGCCCCCCTAGGAATACGCAGTATTTT
NA	TRBV11-3	TRBJ1-1	NA	CASSFPGRTNTEAFF	TGTGCCAGCAGCTTTCCGGGACGGACGAACACTGAAGCTTTCTTT
once	TRBV5-6	TRBJ1-1	NA	CASSSGQSLQNTEAFF	TGTGCCAGCAGCTCCGGACAGAGCTTACAGAACACTGAAGCTTTCTTT
NA	TRBV7-9	TRBJ2-6	NA	CASSFSEAGANVLTF	TGTGCCAGCAGCTTCTCTGAGGCTGGGGCCAACGTCCTGACTTTC
NA	TRBV4-1	TRBJ1-6	NA	CASSQGDGSKPHSPLHF	TGCGCCAGCAGCCAAGGGGATGGATCCAAACCGCATTCACCCCTCCACTTT
NA	TRBV28	TRBJ2-1	TRBD1	CASSFSKGGTGVGNEQFF	TGTGCCAGCAGTTTCTCCAAGGGCGGGACAGGGGTAGGAAATGAGCAGTTCTTC
once	TRBV7-3	TRBJ2-3	TRBD2	CASSLGRGGMRDTQYF	TGTGCCAGCAGCTTAGGTCGCGGGGGGATGAGAGATACGCAGTATTTT
NA	TRBV27	TRBJ1-2	TRBD1	CASSFYGQGGGNYGYTF	TGTGCCAGCAGTTTCTACGGACAGGGCGGTGGTAACTATGGCTACACCTTC
NA	TRBV25-1	TRBJ2-6	NA	CASSRAGANVLTF	TGTGCCAGCAGCAGGGCTGGGGCCAACGTCCTGACTTTC
NA	TRBV19	TRBJ2-2	NA	CASSIGGTDTGELFF	TGTGCCAGTAGTATAGGCGGGACAGACACCGGGGAGCTGTTTTTT
few	TRBV19	TRBJ1-1	NA	CATWEGGENTEAFF	TGTGCCACCTGGGAGGGGGGCGAGAACACTGAAGCTTTCTTT
NA	TRBV29-1	TRBJ1-2	NA	CSVENYGYTF	TGCAGCGTTGAAAACTATGGCTACACCTTC
NA	TRBV12-5	TRBJ2-3	TRBD2	CASGLGTSVTDTQYF	TGTGCTAGTGGTTTGGGGACTAGCGTCACAGATACGCAGTATTTT
NA	TRBV15	TRBJ2-3	NA	CATSRDQRGGDTQYF	TGTGCCACCAGCAGAGATCAAAGAGGGGGAGATACGCAGTATTTT
NA	TRBV28	TRBJ1-5	TRBD1	CATRQGDQPQHF	TGTGCCACCAGACAGGGGGACCAGCCCCAGCATTTT
once	TRBV6-4	TRBJ1-5	NA	CASSDGTSNQPQHF	TGTGCCAGCAGTGACGGGACGAGCAATCAGCCCCAGCATTTT